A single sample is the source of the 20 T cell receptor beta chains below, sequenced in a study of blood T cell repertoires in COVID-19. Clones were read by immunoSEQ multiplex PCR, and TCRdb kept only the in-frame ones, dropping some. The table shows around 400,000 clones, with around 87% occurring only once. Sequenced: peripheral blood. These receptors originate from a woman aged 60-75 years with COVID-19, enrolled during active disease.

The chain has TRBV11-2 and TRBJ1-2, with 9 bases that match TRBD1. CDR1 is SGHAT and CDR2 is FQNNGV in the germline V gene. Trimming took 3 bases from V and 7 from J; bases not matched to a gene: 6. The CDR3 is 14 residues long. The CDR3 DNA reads TGTGCCAGCAGCTTCGGGACAGGGTTTTTTGGCTACACCTTC. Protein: CASSFGTGFFGYTF.

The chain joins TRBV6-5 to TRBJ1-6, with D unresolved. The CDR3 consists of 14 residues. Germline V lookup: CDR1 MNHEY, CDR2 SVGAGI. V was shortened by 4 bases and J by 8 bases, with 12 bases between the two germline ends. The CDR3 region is CASSSTTRYSPLHF. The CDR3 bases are TGTGCCAGCAGTTCGACAACCCGCTATTCACCCCTCCACTTT.

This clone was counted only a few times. DNA for the CDR3: TGTGCCAGCAGCTTAGCGGCCGGCCCCGGGTATGGCTACACCTTC. It yields the protein CASSLAAGPGYGYTF. The gene calls are TRBV7-2 and TRBJ1-2; the D is unclear. With 0 bases removed from V and 5 bases from J, the gap between germline ends came to 13 bases. This CDR3 contains 15 residues. CDR1 and CDR2 (germline): SGHTA, FQGNSA.

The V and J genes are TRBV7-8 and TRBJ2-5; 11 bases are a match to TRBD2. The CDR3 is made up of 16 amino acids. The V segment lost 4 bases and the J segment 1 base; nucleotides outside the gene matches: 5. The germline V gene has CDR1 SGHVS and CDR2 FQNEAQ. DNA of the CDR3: TGTGCCAGCAGCTCACTAGCGGGGGTCTTCCAAGAGACCCAGTACTTC. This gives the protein CASSSLAGVFQETQYF.

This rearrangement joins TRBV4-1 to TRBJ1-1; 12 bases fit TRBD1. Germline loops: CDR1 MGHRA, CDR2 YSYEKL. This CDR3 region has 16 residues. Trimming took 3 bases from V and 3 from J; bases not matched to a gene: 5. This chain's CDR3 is CASSQGQGAVYTEAFF. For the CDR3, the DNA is TGCGCCAGCAGCCAGGGACAGGGGGCTGTGTACACTGAAGCTTTCTTT.

CDR3 DNA: TGTGCCAGCTCACCTTCTCGGCAGGGGAACCAGCCCCAGCATTTT. It codes for CASSPSRQGNQPQHF. The chain uses TRBV18 and TRBJ1-5; tentative D call: TRBD1 (6 bases). CDR3 length equals 15 residues. CDR1 and CDR2 (germline): KGHSH, LQKENI. V was cut by 3 bases and J by 7 bases, with 16 bases left in between.

The CDR3 DNA sequence: TGTGCCAGCAGTGATTTGAAAGCTGGCTACACCTTC. Translated, it gives CASSDLKAGYTF. The genes are TRBV6-4 and TRBJ1-2; D is undetermined. Per the germline V gene, CDR1 is MRHNA and CDR2 is SNTAGT. There are 12 residues in the CDR3. With 3 bases removed from V and 7 bases from J, the gap between germline ends came to 9 bases.

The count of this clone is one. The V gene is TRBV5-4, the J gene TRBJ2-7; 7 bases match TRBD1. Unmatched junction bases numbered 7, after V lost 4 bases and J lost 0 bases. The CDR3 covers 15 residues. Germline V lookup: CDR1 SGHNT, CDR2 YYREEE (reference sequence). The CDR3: CASSPGTAVSYEQYF. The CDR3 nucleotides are TGTGCCAGCAGCCCAGGGACAGCCGTCTCCTACGAGCAGTACTTC.

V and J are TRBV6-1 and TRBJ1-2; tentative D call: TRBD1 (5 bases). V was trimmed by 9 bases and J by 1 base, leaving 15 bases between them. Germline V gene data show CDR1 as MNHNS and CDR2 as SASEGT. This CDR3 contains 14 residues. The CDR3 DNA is TGTGCCAGTACGAGACAGAGAAATAACTATGGCTACACCTTC. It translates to CASTRQRNNYGYTF.

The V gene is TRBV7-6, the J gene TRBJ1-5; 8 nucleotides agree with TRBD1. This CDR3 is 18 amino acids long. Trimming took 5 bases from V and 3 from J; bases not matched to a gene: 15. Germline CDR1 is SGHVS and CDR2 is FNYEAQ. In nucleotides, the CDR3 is TGTGCCAGCAGCCCGACCGCCTCGTCGGGACAGGACAATCAGCCCCAGCATTTT. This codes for CASSPTASSGQDNQPQHF.

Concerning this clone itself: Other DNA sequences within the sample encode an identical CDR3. The CDR3, as DNA: TGTGCCAGCAGTTACTCGGGACAGGGAGAAGAGACCCAGTACTTC. It is translated as CASSYSGQGEETQYF. V is TRBV6-5 and J is TRBJ2-5; 9 positions match TRBD1. The V segment lost 0 bases and the J segment 3 bases; nucleotides outside the gene matches: 2. The germline V gene encodes CDR1 MNHEY and CDR2 SVGAGI. This CDR3 is 15 amino acids long.

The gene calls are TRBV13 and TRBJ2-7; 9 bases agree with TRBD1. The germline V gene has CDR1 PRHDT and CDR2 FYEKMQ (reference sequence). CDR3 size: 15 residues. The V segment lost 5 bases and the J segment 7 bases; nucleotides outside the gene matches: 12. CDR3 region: CASSAPGQGVWEQYF. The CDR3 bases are TGTGCCAGCAGCGCCCCGGGACAGGGAGTTTGGGAGCAGTACTTC.

The CDR3 loop is CASSLTHSDRGIESNQPQHF. DNA for the CDR3: TGTGCCAGCAGCCTAACACACTCGGACAGGGGAATTGAGAGCAATCAGCCCCAGCATTTT. V usage is TRBV3-1 (or the pseudogene TRBV3-2) and J usage is TRBJ1-5, with 9 bases lining up with TRBD1. Germline V gives CDR1 LGHDT, CDR2 YNNKEL (reference sequence). The CDR3 contains 20 residues. V dropped 4 bases and J dropped 1; count of bases not matched to a gene: 17.

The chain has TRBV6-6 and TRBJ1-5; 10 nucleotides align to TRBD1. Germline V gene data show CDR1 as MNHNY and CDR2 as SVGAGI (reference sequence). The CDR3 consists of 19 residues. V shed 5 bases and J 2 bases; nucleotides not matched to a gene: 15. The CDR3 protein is CASSPGTGVSSRGNQPQHF. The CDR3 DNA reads TGTGCCAGCAGTCCCGGGACAGGGGTTAGTTCCCGAGGCAATCAGCCCCAGCATTTT.

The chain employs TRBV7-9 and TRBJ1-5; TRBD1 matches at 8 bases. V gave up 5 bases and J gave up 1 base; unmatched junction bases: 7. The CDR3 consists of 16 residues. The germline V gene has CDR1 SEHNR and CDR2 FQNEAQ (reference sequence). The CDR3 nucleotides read TGTGCCAGCAGCCCAGGGGGCGCGTGGAGCAATCAGCCCCAGCATTTT. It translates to CASSPGGAWSNQPQHF.

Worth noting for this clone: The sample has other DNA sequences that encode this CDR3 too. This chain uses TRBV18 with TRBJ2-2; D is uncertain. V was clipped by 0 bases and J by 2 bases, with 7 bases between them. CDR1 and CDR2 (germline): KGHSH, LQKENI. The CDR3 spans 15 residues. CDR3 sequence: CASSPPAGNTGELFF. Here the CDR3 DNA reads TGTGCCAGCTCACCACCGGCAGGAAACACCGGGGAGCTGTTTTTT.

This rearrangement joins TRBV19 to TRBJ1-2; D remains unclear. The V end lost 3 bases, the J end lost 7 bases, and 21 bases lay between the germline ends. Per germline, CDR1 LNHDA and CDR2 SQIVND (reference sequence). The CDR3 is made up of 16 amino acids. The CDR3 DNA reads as TGTGCCAGTAGTATGATGGGGAGTTCTCCCATCGGTGGCTACACCTTC. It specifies CASSMMGSSPIGGYTF.

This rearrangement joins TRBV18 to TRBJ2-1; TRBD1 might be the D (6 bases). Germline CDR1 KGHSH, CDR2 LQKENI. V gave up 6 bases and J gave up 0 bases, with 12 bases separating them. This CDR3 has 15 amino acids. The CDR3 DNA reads TGTGCCAGCTCGCGCTTAGGGGGCTCCTACAATGAGCAGTTCTTC. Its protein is CASSRLGGSYNEQFF.

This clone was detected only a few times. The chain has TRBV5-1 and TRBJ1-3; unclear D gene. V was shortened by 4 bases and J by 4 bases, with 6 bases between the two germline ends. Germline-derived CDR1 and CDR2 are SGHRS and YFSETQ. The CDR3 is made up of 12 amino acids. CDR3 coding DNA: TGCGCCAGCAGCCCCCCGGGAAACACCATATATTTT. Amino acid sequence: CASSPPGNTIYF. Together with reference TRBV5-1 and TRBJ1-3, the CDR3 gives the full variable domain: KAGVTQTPRYLIKTRGQQVTLSCSPISGHRSVSWYQQTPGQGLQFLFEYFSETQRNKGNFPGRFSGRQFSNSRSEMNVSTLELGDSALYLCASSPPGNTIYFGEGSWLTVV.

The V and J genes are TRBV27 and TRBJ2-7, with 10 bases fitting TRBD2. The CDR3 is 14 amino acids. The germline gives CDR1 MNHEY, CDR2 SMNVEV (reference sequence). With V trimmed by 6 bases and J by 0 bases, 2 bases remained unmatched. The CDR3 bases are TGTGCCAGCAGAAGGACTAGCGGCTCCTACGAGCAGTACTTC. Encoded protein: CASRRTSGSYEQYF.